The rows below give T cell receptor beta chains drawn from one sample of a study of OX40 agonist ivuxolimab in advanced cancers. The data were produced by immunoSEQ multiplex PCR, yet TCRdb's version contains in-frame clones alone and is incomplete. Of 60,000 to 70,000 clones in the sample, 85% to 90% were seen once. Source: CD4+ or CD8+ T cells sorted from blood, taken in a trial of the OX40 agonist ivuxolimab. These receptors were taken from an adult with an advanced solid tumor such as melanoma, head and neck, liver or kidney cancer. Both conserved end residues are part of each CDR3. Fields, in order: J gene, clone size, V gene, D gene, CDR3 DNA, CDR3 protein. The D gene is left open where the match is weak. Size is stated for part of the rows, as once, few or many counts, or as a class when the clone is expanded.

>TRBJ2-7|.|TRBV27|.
TGTGCCAGCAGTTTATGGCGGGAAGGCTCCGAGCAGTACTTC
CASSLWREGSEQYF
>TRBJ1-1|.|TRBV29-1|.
TGCAGCGTTGGCCCATCGAACACTGAAGCTTTCTTT
CSVGPSNTEAFF
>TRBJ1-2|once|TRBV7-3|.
TGTGCCAGCAGCCCCCGCGAGGGGGTTACGTATGGCTACACCTTC
CASSPREGVTYGYTF
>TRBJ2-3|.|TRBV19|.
TGTGCCAGTAGTATGGGTTGGGGGATCGGGGCAGATACGCAGTATTTT
CASSMGWGIGADTQYF
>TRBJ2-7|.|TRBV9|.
TGTGCCAGCAGCGCCCGACAGACCCCCTCCTACGAGCAGTACTTC
CASSARQTPSYEQYF
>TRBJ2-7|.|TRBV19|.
TGTGCCAGTAGTATGCTACCCGGCACCTCCTACGAGCAGTACTTC
CASSMLPGTSYEQYF
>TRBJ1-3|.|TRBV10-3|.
TGTGCCATCAGTGATTCCACCTCTGGAAACACCATATATTTT
CAISDSTSGNTIYF
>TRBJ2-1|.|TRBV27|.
TGTGCCAGCAGGCCACCGGACAGAGAGGGCAATGAGCAGTTCTTC
CASRPPDREGNEQFF
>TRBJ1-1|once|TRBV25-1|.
TGTGCCAGCAGCCCGACCCAGGGGACGAGCACTGAAGCTTTCTTT
CASSPTQGTSTEAFF
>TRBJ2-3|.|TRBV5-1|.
TGCGCCAGCAGCTTCGCCTCTGACCCCACAGATACGCAGTATTTT
CASSFASDPTDTQYF
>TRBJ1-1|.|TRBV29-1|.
TGCAGCGTTGATTCGGGGGCCAGGGAAGCTTTCTTT
CSVDSGAREAFF
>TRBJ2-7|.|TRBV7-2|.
TGTGCCAGCAGCGCGAGGAGGAGCAATGACTACGAGCAGTACTTC
CASSARRSNDYEQYF
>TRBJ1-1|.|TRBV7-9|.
TGTGCCAGCAGATGGATGAACACTGAAGCTTTCTTT
CASRWMNTEAFF
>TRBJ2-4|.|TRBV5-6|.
TGTGCCAGCAGCTTGGGATTAGCCAAAAACATTCAGTACTTC
CASSLGLAKNIQYF
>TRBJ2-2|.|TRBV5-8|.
TGTGCCAGCAGGTACAGGAACACCGGGGAGCTGTTTTTT
CASRYRNTGELFF
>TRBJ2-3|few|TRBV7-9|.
TGTGCCAGCAGCTTATTGGGGACGGGCCCCACAGATACGCAGTATTTT
CASSLLGTGPTDTQYF
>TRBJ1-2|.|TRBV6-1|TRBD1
TGTGCCGCCGACAGGGTTAACTATGGCTACACCTTC
CAADRVNYGYTF
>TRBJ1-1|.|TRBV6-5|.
TGTGCCAGCATAAGGAACACTGAAGCTTTCTTT
CASIRNTEAFF
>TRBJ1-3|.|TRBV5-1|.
TGCGCCAGCAGCTTTGTCGGGTCCTCTGGAAACACCATATATTTT
CASSFVGSSGNTIYF
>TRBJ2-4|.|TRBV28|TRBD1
TGTGCCAGCAGCCCGGGACAGGGTTTGCCCAACCTCTACTTC
CASSPGQGLPNLYF
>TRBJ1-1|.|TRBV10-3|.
TGTGCCATCAGTGAGTCAAGGGGGAACACTGAAGCTTTCTTT
CAISESRGNTEAFF
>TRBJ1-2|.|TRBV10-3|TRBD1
TGTGCCATCAGTGGGGGGACAGACCAGAACTATGGCTACACCTTC
CAISGGTDQNYGYTF
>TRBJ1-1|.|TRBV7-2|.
TGTGCCAGCAGCTTAGGGTTCGAAGCTTTCTTT
CASSLGFEAFF
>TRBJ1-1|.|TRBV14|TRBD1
TGTGCCAGCAGCCCTCGCCAGGGGGGCTGGATCCCTGAAGCTTTCTTT
CASSPRQGGWIPEAFF
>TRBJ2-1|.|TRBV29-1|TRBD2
TGCAGCGTTGCCCGACTAGCGACCGACAATGAGCAGTTCTTC
CSVARLATDNEQFF
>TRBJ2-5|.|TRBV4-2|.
TGTGCCAGCAGCCAACAGTACCAAGAGACCCAGTACTTC
CASSQQYQETQYF
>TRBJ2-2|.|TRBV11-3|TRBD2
TGTGCCAGCAGCCCTGCCTGGGACTACTCCCGGGAGCTGTTTTTT
CASSPAWDYSRELFF
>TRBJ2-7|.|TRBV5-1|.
TGCGCCAGCAGCTTGGATCAGGGGAGTCCCTACGAGCAGTACTTC
CASSLDQGSPYEQYF
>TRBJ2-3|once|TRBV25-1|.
TGTGCCAGCAGTGAATGGGGGGGCAAGGCAGATACGCAGTATTTT
CASSEWGGKADTQYF
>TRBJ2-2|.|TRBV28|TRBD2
TGTAGCGGGGCTGATTCGAACACCGGGGAGTTGTTTTTT
CSGADSNTGELFF
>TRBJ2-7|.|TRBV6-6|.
TGTGCCAGCGCGGAACAGGCCTACGAGCAGTACTTC
CASAEQAYEQYF
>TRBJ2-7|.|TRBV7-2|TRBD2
TGTGCCAGCAGCTTACGGGAGGGCCTCTACGAGCAGTACTTC
CASSLREGLYEQYF
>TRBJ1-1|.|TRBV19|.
TGTGCCAGTAGCCGGGTGGAACAGGCTGAAGCTTTCTTT
CASSRVEQAEAFF
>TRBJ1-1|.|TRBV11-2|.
TGTGCCAGCAGCTTAGGTTTGAACAGGGTCAGCACTGAAGCTTTCTTT
CASSLGLNRVSTEAFF
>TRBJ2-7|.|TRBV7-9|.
TGTGCCAGCAGCTCCGAGAGGCTAGCGCGAGAATACGAGCAGTACTTC
CASSSERLAREYEQYF
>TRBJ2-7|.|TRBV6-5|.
TGTGCCAGCAGTTACGACGGAACCCACTACGAGCAGTACTTC
CASSYDGTHYEQYF